What follows are 14 T cell receptor beta chains derived from one specimen sequenced in a study of cytomegalovirus exposure and HLA in healthy donors (dated by TCRdb to about 2017). Receptor libraries were prepared by the immunoSEQ multiplex PCR assay. For the multiplex PCR, a mixture combining 60 forward primers for TCR Vbeta segments and 13 reverse primers for TCR Jbeta segments was used. The immuneACCESS repertoire file appears here via TCRdb, limited to in-frame rearrangements. These files lack a portion of the clones; in checked studies, under half of the deficit traces to unresolved V genes, and the cause of the others is not known. In this sample the table shows over 85,000 clones, around 76% of which occur a single time. Jointly, the top ten make up about an eighth of the sample. Sequenced input: PBMCs. The receptors come from a man aged 25-45 years in good health and CMV-seropositive.

This clone was seen more than once but under ten times. V is TRBV2 and J is TRBJ2-3; TRBD2 matches at 11 bases. The CDR3 runs to 18 residues. Germline V CDR1 and CDR2: SNHLY, FYNNEI. Trimming took 0 bases from V and 2 from J; bases not matched to a gene: 7. This chain's CDR3 is CASSEARASGGFTDTQYF. The CDR3 region has the DNA TGTGCCAGCAGTGAAGCGAGGGCTAGCGGGGGGTTCACAGATACGCAGTATTTT.

The V call is TRBV11-2, the J call TRBJ2-5, with a possible D match to TRBD2 (6 bases). The CDR3 has 13 residues. Germline-derived CDR1 and CDR2 are SGHAT and FQNNGV. The germline V and J ends were trimmed by 3 bases and 5 bases, with 10 bases remaining between them. The CDR3 region is CASSFRLGETQYF. CDR3 sequence (DNA): TGTGCCAGCAGCTTCAGACTAGGGGAGACCCAGTACTTC.

The rearrangement uses TRBV6-1 and TRBJ1-2, with 8 nucleotides matching TRBD1. The CDR3 loop spans 13 amino acids. CDR1 MNHNS and CDR2 SASEGT come from the germline V gene. J lost 5 bases, V lost 11 bases, and 10 bases had no gene match. This CDR3 reads CAGRLQGEYGYTF. The CDR3 DNA reads TGTGCCGGTCGACTACAGGGGGAATATGGCTACACCTTC.

This CDR3 is CASSVDQGNSPLHF. In nucleotides, the CDR3 is TGTGCCAGCAGCGTAGACCAGGGGAATTCACCCCTCCACTTT. The rearrangement joins TRBV9 to TRBJ1-6; tentative D call: TRBD1 (6 bases). This CDR3 spans 14 amino acids. Trimming removed 0 bases at V and 7 bases at J, with 8 bases between. CDR1 SGDLS and CDR2 YYNGEE come from the germline V gene.

The chain recombines TRBV7-9 with TRBJ1-6; D might be TRBD1 (6 bases). Looked up from germline, CDR1 is SEHNR and CDR2 is FQNEAQ (reference sequence). V shed 4 bases and J shed 14 bases, with 15 bases lying between them. CDR3 length: 13 amino acids. CDR3: CASSSTGLPSLHF. The CDR3 DNA reads as TGTGCCAGCAGCTCTACAGGGCTCCCGTCCCTCCACTTT.

On this clone itself: This sample also contains other DNA sequences that code for the same CDR3. This chain connects TRBV19 to TRBJ1-1; the match to TRBD1 covers 8 bases. CDR1 and CDR2 (germline): LNHDA, SQIVND (reference sequence). The CDR3 totals 15 residues. J gave up 1 base and V 3 bases, and 4 bases lay outside the gene matches. The CDR3 region is CASSIWTGTNTEAFF. The CDR3 DNA reads as TGTGCCAGTAGTATTTGGACAGGGACGAACACTGAAGCTTTCTTT.

This chain connects TRBV28 to TRBJ2-7, with 9 nucleotides matching TRBD1. This CDR3 spans 15 amino acids. The V gene end was trimmed by 6 bases and the J gene end by 3 bases; junction bases not matched to a gene: 9. In germline, CDR1 is MDHEN, CDR2 SYDVKM. The CDR3 protein is CASSPPDRGFYEQYF. CDR3 sequence (DNA): TGTGCCAGCAGCCCTCCGGACAGGGGATTCTACGAGCAGTACTTC.

The chain's CDR3 is CASSLAGRGVNEQFF. For the CDR3, the DNA is TGTGCCAGCAGCTTAGCGGGCAGGGGGGTCAATGAGCAGTTCTTC. The chain couples TRBV7-9 to TRBJ2-1, with D tentatively TRBD1 (7 bases). With 0 bases removed from V and 6 bases from J, the gap between germline ends came to 12 bases. The CDR3 length is 15 residues. In germline, CDR1 is SEHNR, CDR2 FQNEAQ (reference sequence).

This chain links TRBV21-1 with TRBJ2-2; the D segment call TRBD2 is taken from the table without a DNA check. TRBV21-1 is tagged as a pseudogene. CDR3 length: 21 amino acids. The CDR3, as DNA: TGTGCCAGCAGCGAGGGGGGAGCGGGACTAGCGGGACCTGCGAACACCGGGGAGCTGTTTTTT. It yields the protein CASSEGGAGLAGPANTGELFF.

The table lists this clone with a few counts. The J gene is TRBJ2-7, the V gene TRBV5-6; D may be TRBD1 (6 bases). This CDR3 is built from 14 residues. Germline V gives CDR1 SGHDT, CDR2 YYEEEE. V was trimmed by 4 bases and J by 7 bases, leaving 18 bases between them. The DNA of the CDR3 is TGTGCCAGCAGCCCGCCCCAGGGGCGTGGAGAGCAGTACTTC. It translates to CASSPPQGRGEQYF.

V and J are TRBV7-9 and TRBJ1-1; 9 bases line up with TRBD1. CDR1 is SEHNR and CDR2 is FQNEAQ in the germline V gene (reference sequence). The trim removed 1 base at V and 2 bases at J, leaving 8 bases unmatched. This CDR3 has 17 amino acids. DNA for the CDR3: TGTGCCAGCAGCTTAGGGGGGACAGGGATAAGAAACACTGAAGCTTTCTTT. The encoded protein is CASSLGGTGIRNTEAFF.

The chain joins TRBV7-6 to TRBJ2-3; the match to TRBD2 covers 8 bases. After removal of 5 bases from V and 1 base from J, the junction contained 5 bases not matched to a gene. Germline V CDR1 and CDR2: SGHVS, FNYEAQ. The CDR3 runs 15 residues. In DNA form, the CDR3 reads TGTGCCAGCAGCCCGATCGGGGGGGGCACAGATACGCAGTATTTT. The encoded protein is CASSPIGGGTDTQYF.

The sample holds a few counts of this clone. The chain has TRBV4-3 and TRBJ2-1, with TRBD2 identical over 9 bases. The CDR3 covers 16 residues. The J segment lost 6 bases and the V segment lost 0 bases, leaving 6 bases of the junction unmatched. Germline V lookup: CDR1 LGHNA, CDR2 YSLEER. CDR3 sequence (DNA): TGCGCCAGCAGCCAAGATCGGCTAGCGGGGACCAATGAGCAGTTCTTC. As protein: CASSQDRLAGTNEQFF.

This clone showed up just once. This chain connects TRBV29-1 to TRBJ2-3; D uncertain. The CDR3 runs 13 residues. Germline lookup yields CDR1 SQVTM and CDR2 ANQGSEA. The V gene lost 2 bases and the J gene lost 0 bases, with 6 bases spanning the gap. CDR3 loop: CSVESESTDTQYF. CDR3 in DNA: TGCAGCGTTGAAAGCGAGAGCACAGATACGCAGTATTTT.